This TCR beta chain emerged from a study of OX40 agonist ivuxolimab in advanced cancers. General observations from the study: The CD4+ and CD8+ T cells in the blood had expanded clonally by week 6 at 0.1 to 3.0 mg/kg.

Deletions cut 5 bases from V and 0 bases from J, with 5 bases between. Germline V gives CDR1 MNHNY, CDR2 SVGAGI (reference sequence). There are 14 residues in the CDR3. Here immunoSEQ multiplex PCR was the method, and the copy in TCRdb shows in-frame clones only, minus some. The table lists about 18,000 clones, 70% to 90% of them singletons. Points on this clone: Its specificity is not known.

This TCR was recovered from an adult with an advanced solid tumor such as melanoma, head and neck, liver or kidney cancer. The chain links TRBV6-6 to TRBJ1-6; no reliable D call. The sequences come from CD4+ or CD8+ T cells sorted from blood, collected in a trial of the OX40 agonist ivuxolimab. CDR3 in amino acids: CASSKSSYNSPLHF. The CDR3 nucleotides read TGTGCCAGCAGTAAGAGCTCCTATAATTCACCCCTCCACTTT.